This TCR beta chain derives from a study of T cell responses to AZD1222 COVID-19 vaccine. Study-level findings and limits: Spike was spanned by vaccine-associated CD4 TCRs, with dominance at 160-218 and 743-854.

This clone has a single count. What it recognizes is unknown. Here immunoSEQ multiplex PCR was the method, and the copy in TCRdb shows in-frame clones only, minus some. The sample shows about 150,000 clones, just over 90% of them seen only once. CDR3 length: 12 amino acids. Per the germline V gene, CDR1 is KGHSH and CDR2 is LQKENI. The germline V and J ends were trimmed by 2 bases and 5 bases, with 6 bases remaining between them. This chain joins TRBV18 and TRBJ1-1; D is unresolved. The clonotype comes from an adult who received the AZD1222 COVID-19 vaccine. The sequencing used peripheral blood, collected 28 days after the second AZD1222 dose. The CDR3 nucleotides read TGTGCCAGCTCACCAAGTTATACTGAAGCTTTCTTT. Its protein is CASSPSYTEAFF.